This T cell receptor (beta chain) emerged from a study of T cell responses to AZD1222 COVID-19 vaccine. Second-dose intervals of approximately 4 or approximately 12 weeks were pooled. Per the germline V gene, CDR1 is LNHDA and CDR2 is SQIVND (reference sequence). This CDR3 comprises 13 residues. The V end was cut by 3 bases, the J end by 6 bases, with 9 bases between. Produced via immunoSEQ multiplex PCR; TCRdb's table is partial and in-frame only. This sample has tens of thousands of clones, with 80% to 90% found just once. This clone is a singleton in its sample. Antigen specificity is unknown. Study-wide points: Reportedly, close to half of spike-specific TCRs are directed against unmutated variant regions.

The origin of this receptor is an adult who received the AZD1222 COVID-19 vaccine. The rearrangement joins TRBV19 to TRBJ2-1; D call uncertain. This specimen consisted of peripheral blood, obtained 28 days after the second AZD1222 dose. The CDR3 DNA sequence: TGTGCCAGTAGTATGGGTGACTTCAATGAGCAGTTCTTC. Amino acid sequence: CASSMGDFNEQFF.